This is a list of T cell receptor beta chains from one sample in a study of CD8+CD57+ T cells in acquired aplastic anemia. TCRdb fed the reads into MiXCR, producing one record per CDR3 protein. The sample has around 190,000 distinct CDR3 sequences, 61% seen once; the top ten hold over 25%. Sequenced sample: sorted CD4+, CD8+, or CD8+CD57+ T cells (not recorded which) from PBMCs. These receptors all come from a human donor in good health. Both conserved end residues are part of each CDR3. The order of the fields is J gene, clone size, D gene, V gene, CDR3 DNA, CDR3 protein. D genes are given only for firm matches. Clone size, where shown, is once, few, many, or a class for clones that have expanded.

j_call: TRBJ1-6; clone_size: NA; d_call: NA; v_call: TRBV7-2; cdr3_nt: TGTGCCAGCAGCTTAGCGCGAGGGCCCCTCCACTTT; cdr3_aa: CASSLARGPLHF
j_call: TRBJ2-5; clone_size: NA; d_call: NA; v_call: TRBV7-9; cdr3_nt: TGTGCCAGCAGCTTGCCGACACAAGAGACCCAGTACTTC; cdr3_aa: CASSLPTQETQYF
j_call: TRBJ2-7; clone_size: NA; d_call: TRBD2; v_call: TRBV20-1; cdr3_nt: TGCAGTTACCCGGGAGGCCAGGCCTTCTTCTTC; cdr3_aa: CSYPGGQAFFF
j_call: TRBJ2-7; clone_size: many; d_call: TRBD1; v_call: TRBV7-9; cdr3_nt: TGTGCCAGCAGCTTAGAGGGGGCGCCCCACGAGCAGTACTTC; cdr3_aa: CASSLEGAPHEQYF
j_call: TRBJ2-7; clone_size: many; d_call: TRBD2; v_call: TRBV5-1; cdr3_nt: TGCGCCAGCAGCTTAGGACTAGCGGACAACTACGAGCAGTACTTC; cdr3_aa: CASSLGLADNYEQYF
j_call: TRBJ2-2; clone_size: many; d_call: TRBD2; v_call: TRBV10-3; cdr3_nt: TGTGCCCTCATGGCGGGGGACACCGGGGAGCTGTTTTTT; cdr3_aa: CALMAGDTGELFF
j_call: TRBJ1-2; clone_size: once; d_call: TRBD1; v_call: TRBV11-2; cdr3_nt: TGTGCCAGCAGCGCCACCGGGACAGACTATGGCTACACCTTC; cdr3_aa: CASSATGTDYGYTF
j_call: TRBJ2-5; clone_size: once; d_call: NA; v_call: TRBV11-2; cdr3_nt: TGTGCCAGCAGCTCACAATTGGAAACACAAGAGACCCAGTACTTC; cdr3_aa: CASSSQLETQETQYF
j_call: TRBJ2-4; clone_size: NA; d_call: NA; v_call: TRBV11-1; cdr3_nt: TGTGCCAGCAGCGCCACACAGGGAGCCAAAAACATTCAGTACTTC; cdr3_aa: CASSATQGAKNIQYF
j_call: TRBJ2-1; clone_size: NA; d_call: NA; v_call: TRBV12-3/TRBV12-4; cdr3_nt: TGTGCCAGCAGCGGGGGGCACTACAATGAGCAGTTCTTC; cdr3_aa: CASSGGHYNEQFF